Listed below are T cell receptor beta chains from one sample, sequenced in a study of PD-1 blockade in classical Hodgkin lymphoma. Data came from immunoSEQ multiplex PCR; TCRdb stores just in-frame clones and leaves some out. The sample contains 30,000 to 40,000 clones, about 79% of which appear only once. Specimen: peripheral blood mononuclear cells (PBMCs), collected at baseline. Every receptor here comes from a human donor with classical Hodgkin lymphoma. The conserved cysteine and the conserved F or W are not part of the CDR3 here. D genes are given only for firm matches.

d_gene	v_gene	j_gene	CDR3aa
TRBD1	TRBV9	TRBJ1-1	ASSQGRGTEAF
TRBD2	TRBV5-4	TRBJ2-3	ASSSPSGSSTDTQY
.	TRBV5-1	TRBJ2-5	ASSVGAWETQY
.	TRBV9	TRBJ2-2	ASQDGVGAGELF
TRBD1	TRBV6-4	TRBJ2-3	ASSAGQGADTQY
.	TRBV7-9	TRBJ1-2	ASSLMATSYGYT
TRBD1	TRBV19	TRBJ1-1	ASRDTTGWATEAF
.	TRBV6-5	TRBJ1-2	ASRRPGPYGYT
.	TRBV2	TRBJ2-3	ASTLNRAITDTQY
TRBD1	TRBV27	TRBJ1-5	ASSSHRGYQPQH
.	TRBV19	TRBJ2-2	ASSIPVNTGELF
.	TRBV2	TRBJ1-4	ASSEAFEGLVNEKLF
.	TRBV6-4	TRBJ2-2	ASRAVTGELF
.	TRBV7-2	TRBJ2-7	ASSLGSGSYYEQY
.	TRBV5-1	TRBJ1-1	ASSPVIGGTEAF
TRBD2	TRBV28	TRBJ2-1	ASSLGASGRGEQF
TRBD1	TRBV5-1	TRBJ1-4	ASSLARRTGDSTNEKLF
.	TRBV15	TRBJ1-5	ATSRDRGDRNQPQH
TRBD1	TRBV28	TRBJ1-2	ASNSPGQGVYGYT
TRBD2	TRBV5-1	TRBJ2-7	ASSLASSSGTYEQY
.	TRBV7-2	TRBJ2-3	ASSLAATDTQY
.	TRBV9	TRBJ1-3	ASSAQGGNTIY
TRBD2	TRBV11-2	TRBJ2-7	ASSSRLAGGTGSSYEQY
.	TRBV7-9	TRBJ2-3	ASSLPYPTDTQY
TRBD2	TRBV5-1	TRBJ2-3	ASTPSGASTDTQY
.	TRBV27	TRBJ1-3	VSSSRSWPEAGNTIY
.	TRBV9	TRBJ1-2	ASSSRAWTDANYGYT
TRBD2	TRBV5-6	TRBJ2-3	ASSLTLAGTDTQY
.	TRBV5-1	TRBJ2-3	ASSLAGSVGPTSNTQY
.	TRBV7-9	TRBJ1-4	ASSLKGWFGATNEKLF
.	TRBV30	TRBJ2-3	AWSLGGSTDTQY